The 25 T cell receptor beta chains reported below all come from one sample, sequenced in a study of cytotoxic CD8 clonotypes in ibrutinib-treated CLL. Data came from immunoSEQ multiplex PCR; TCRdb stores just in-frame clones and leaves some out. The data contain a few hundred thousand clones, around three quarters of them seen just once; the ten biggest clones take up 15%. The sample in question was PBMCs, obtained after 24 months of ibrutinib treatment. The receptors originated from a human donor with chronic lymphocytic leukemia.

The V and J genes are TRBV6-5 and TRBJ1-2; D is unclear. This CDR3 comprises 14 residues. V was cut by 2 bases and J by 8 bases, with 15 bases left in between. Germline lookup yields CDR1 MNHEY and CDR2 SVGAGI. CDR3 bases: TGTGCCAGCAGTTACCTTATGGAGGGCGCGGGCTACACCTTC. Protein sequence: CASSYLMEGAGYTF.

This chain connects TRBV18 to TRBJ1-5, with TRBD1 matching 8 bases. The junction had 3 bases not matched to a gene; V was cut back by 2 bases and J by 3 bases. Germline V gene sequence: CDR1 KGHSH, CDR2 LQKENI. The CDR3 has 15 residues. The CDR3 is CASSPDRGTNQPQHF. CDR3 DNA sequence: TGTGCCAGCTCACCAGACAGGGGAACCAATCAGCCCCAGCATTTT. Complete variable domain (other parts from reference TRBV18 and TRBJ1-5): NAGVMQNPRHLVRRRGQEARLRCSPMKGHSHVYWYRQLPEEGLKFMVYLQKENIIDESGMPKERFSAEFPKEGPSILRIQQVVRGDSAAYFCASSPDRGTNQPQHFGDGTRLSIL.

The chain recombines TRBV2 with TRBJ2-4; D perhaps matches TRBD2 (6 bases). Deletions cut 6 bases from V and 10 bases from J, with 13 bases between. The CDR3 covers 12 residues. CDR1 and CDR2 (germline): SNHLY, FYNNEI. In nucleotides, the CDR3 is TGTGCCAGCAGGGCGGAGGGCCTTATTCAGTACTTC. Its protein product is CASRAEGLIQYF. Together with reference TRBV2 and TRBJ2-4, the CDR3 gives the full variable domain: EPEVTQTPSHQVTQMGQEVILRCVPISNHLYFYWYRQILGQKVEFLVSFYNNEISEKSEIFDDQFSVERPDGSNFTLKIRSTKLEDSAMYFCASRAEGLIQYFGAGTRLSVL.

The chain uses TRBV28 and TRBJ2-7; 8 bases map to TRBD2. CDR1 and CDR2 from the germline V gene are MDHEN and SYDVKM. The V and J ends lost 6 bases and 2 bases, in that order; junction bases with no gene match: 6. The CDR3 length is 14 residues. The CDR3 coding sequence is TGTGCCAGCAGCCCCGGGAGGGCCCCCTACGAGCAGTACTTC. The encoded protein is CASSPGRAPYEQYF. Complete variable domain (other parts from reference TRBV28 and TRBJ2-7): DVKVTQSSRYLVKRTGEKVFLECVQDMDHENMFWYRQDPGLGLRLIYFSYDVKMKEKGDIPEGYSVSREKKERFSLILESASTNQTSMYLCASSPGRAPYEQYFGPGTRLTVT.

This clone has more than one count but fewer than ten. This chain joins TRBV27 and TRBJ2-3, with D maybe TRBD1 (6 bases). Looked up from germline, CDR1 is MNHEY and CDR2 is SMNVEV (reference sequence). The CDR3 length is 14 residues. Trimming stripped 3 bases from V and 4 bases from J, with 11 bases between. CDR3 residues: CASSFRGYPDTQYF. CDR3 sequence (DNA): TGTGCCAGCAGTTTCAGGGGATACCCAGATACGCAGTATTTT.

This chain uses TRBV5-1 with TRBJ1-4; the D gene is possibly TRBD1 (5 bases). The germline V and J ends were trimmed by 4 bases and 8 bases, with 36 bases remaining between them. There are 21 residues in the CDR3. Germline lookup yields CDR1 SGHRS and CDR2 YFSETQ. CDR3 sequence: CASSPWEWAPYGTPNREKLFF. In DNA form, the CDR3 reads TGCGCCAGCAGCCCCTGGGAGTGGGCGCCCTACGGGACCCCCAATAGGGAAAAACTGTTTTTT.

The chain links TRBV6-5 to TRBJ2-5; D possibly corresponds to TRBD2 (6 bases). V was clipped by 2 bases and J by 3 bases, with 13 bases between them. CDR1 is MNHEY and CDR2 is SVGAGI in the germline V gene. This CDR3 comprises 15 residues. The CDR3 is CASSYQPGVKETQYF. The DNA for the CDR3 is TGTGCCAGCAGTTACCAACCGGGAGTGAAAGAGACCCAGTACTTC.

This clone was detected once. The rearrangement joins TRBV5-1 to TRBJ2-5; 10 bases are shared with TRBD2. With V trimmed by 4 bases and J by 2 bases, 5 bases remained unmatched. This CDR3 is built from 15 residues. In germline, CDR1 is SGHRS, CDR2 YFSETQ. The CDR3 protein is CASSPGLAYQETQYF. CDR3 in DNA: TGCGCCAGCAGCCCGGGACTAGCGTATCAAGAGACCCAGTACTTC.

The V gene is TRBV9, the J gene TRBJ1-2, with D unresolved. The CDR3 is made up of 14 amino acids. Germline loops: CDR1 SGDLS, CDR2 YYNGEE. V was pared by 7 bases and J by 4 bases, with 17 bases between. CDR3 residues: CASGGTGLVYGYTF. The CDR3 bases are TGTGCCAGCGGAGGTACCGGACTGGTCTATGGCTACACCTTC.

V is TRBV14 and J is TRBJ2-2, with 8 bases aligning to TRBD1. Germline lookup yields CDR1 SGHDN and CDR2 FVKESK. The V segment lost 4 bases and the J segment 1 base; nucleotides outside the gene matches: 8. The CDR3 spans 17 residues. CDR3 sequence reads: CASSPPRQGRNTGELFF. The CDR3 DNA reads TGTGCCAGCAGCCCCCCACGACAGGGGCGGAACACCGGGGAGCTGTTTTTT. Full variable domain (rest looked up from reference TRBV14 and TRBJ2-2): EAGVTQFPSHSVIEKGQTVTLRCDPISGHDNLYWYRRVMGKEIKFLLHFVKESKQDESGMPNNRFLAERTGGTYSTLKVQPAELEDSGVYFCASSPPRQGRNTGELFFGEGSRLTVL.

In regard to this clone: Different DNA sequences within this sample yield the same CDR3. The CDR3 region is CASSLLAGGYEQYF. The CDR3 nucleotides read TGTGCCAGCAGTCTACTAGCGGGAGGGTACGAGCAGTACTTC. The chain recombines TRBV6-6 with TRBJ2-7; 13 nucleotides line up with TRBD2. The germline gives CDR1 MNHNY, CDR2 SVGAGI (reference sequence). This CDR3 is 14 amino acids long. The J segment lost 4 bases and the V segment lost 5 bases, leaving 2 bases of the junction unmatched.

This chain connects TRBV2 to TRBJ1-4, with no clear D. The V gene's germline CDR1 is SNHLY and CDR2 FYNNEI. CDR3 length: 11 amino acids. V lost 5 bases, J lost 6 bases, and 4 bases lay in between. The CDR3 sequence: CASSTDEKLFF. CDR3 nucleotides: TGTGCCAGCAGTACAGATGAAAAACTGTTTTTT.

The chain has TRBV27 and TRBJ2-1; the match to TRBD1 covers 8 bases. This CDR3 has 13 residues. In germline, CDR1 is MNHEY, CDR2 SMNVEV (reference sequence). With V trimmed by 4 bases and J by 9 bases, 5 bases remained unmatched. CDR3 in amino acids: CASSSSQGGEQFF. The CDR3 nucleotides read TGTGCCAGCAGTTCGTCACAGGGGGGTGAGCAGTTCTTC.

This chain links TRBV9 with TRBJ1-5, with TRBD1 as a possible D gene (6 bases). Germline CDR1 SGDLS, CDR2 YYNGEE. This CDR3 spans 15 amino acids. V was clipped by 0 bases and J by 5 bases, with 12 bases between them. Written as DNA, the CDR3 is TGTGCCAGCAGCGTAGGGTCAGGGGTTGATCAGCCCCAGCATTTT. Translating it yields CASSVGSGVDQPQHF.

The gene calls are TRBV5-4 and TRBJ2-2; 10 bases map to TRBD2. The germline V gene has CDR1 SGHNT and CDR2 YYREEE (reference sequence). The CDR3 sequence is 15 residues long. V shed 5 bases, J shed 5 bases, and the junction held 6 bases outside the gene matches. This CDR3 is CASSSGTSVTGELFF. The CDR3 DNA reads TGTGCCAGCAGTTCCGGGACTAGCGTAACCGGGGAGCTGTTTTTT.

The chain couples TRBV29-1 to TRBJ2-4, with D tentatively TRBD2 (6 bases). Germline lookup yields CDR1 SQVTM and CDR2 ANQGSEA. The CDR3 loop spans 15 amino acids. Trimming took off 7 bases at V and 0 bases at J, with 16 bases between the two ends. The CDR3 DNA follows: TGCAGCGCCACAACGGGGGTGGAAGCCAAAAACATTCAGTACTTC. It is translated as CSATTGVEAKNIQYF.

The chain uses TRBV11-2 and TRBJ2-7; maybe TRBD2 (6 bases). The V and J ends lost 3 bases and 2 bases respectively, with 14 bases between them. This CDR3 contains 15 residues. Germline V CDR1 and CDR2: SGHAT, FQNNGV. The CDR3 nucleotides read TGTGCCAGCAGCTTTCACGGGAGTAGGGCCTACGAGCAGTACTTC. This translates into CASSFHGSRAYEQYF.

The rearrangement links TRBV7-3 to TRBJ2-3; the match to TRBD2 covers 12 bases. With V trimmed by 2 bases and J by 7 bases, 4 bases remained unmatched. Germline loops: CDR1 SGHTA, CDR2 FQGTGA. The CDR3 is made up of 15 amino acids. The CDR3 loop reads CASSLGLAGINTQYF. The CDR3 DNA is TGTGCCAGCAGCTTAGGACTAGCGGGAATCAATACGCAGTATTTT.

The chain links TRBV9 to TRBJ1-5; 7 bases agree with TRBD1. V shed 4 bases and J 2 bases; nucleotides not matched to a gene: 3. Germline CDR1 is SGDLS and CDR2 is YYNGEE. The CDR3 is 14 residues long. CDR3 DNA sequence: TGTGCCAGCAGCAGACAGGGACGCAATCAGCCCCAGCATTTT. Translated: CASSRQGRNQPQHF.

This chain uses TRBV18 with TRBJ1-1; D might be TRBD1 (6 bases). This CDR3 has 14 amino acids. With 3 bases removed from V and 2 bases from J, the gap between germline ends came to 10 bases. Germline V lookup: CDR1 KGHSH, CDR2 LQKENI. CDR3 coding DNA: TGTGCCAGCTCACCCCAGGGGATAAACACTGAAGCTTTCTTT. Encoded protein: CASSPQGINTEAFF.

This sequence joins TRBV4-2 and TRBJ2-7; 10 bases are a match to TRBD2. V was pared by 0 bases and J by 2 bases, with 7 bases of the junction left unmatched. Germline V CDR1 and CDR2: LGHNA, YNFKEQ. CDR3 length: 17 amino acids. The CDR3 is CASSQDRVAGGPYEQYF. Written as DNA, the CDR3 is TGTGCCAGCAGCCAAGATCGGGTAGCGGGAGGCCCCTACGAGCAGTACTTC.

This chain uses TRBV5-5 with TRBJ2-7, with D possibly TRBD1 on 5 matching bases. The CDR3 sequence is 14 residues long. Per the germline V gene, CDR1 is SGHKS and CDR2 is YYEKEE (reference sequence). With 6 bases removed from V and 4 bases from J, the gap between germline ends came to 17 bases. The chain's CDR3 is CASTWAQGEYEQYF. The CDR3 region has the DNA TGTGCCAGCACCTGGGCCCAGGGTGAGTACGAGCAGTACTTC.

This CDR3 reads CASSQQGLAGGYFSYNEQFF. In DNA, the CDR3 is TGTGCCAGCAGCCAACAGGGACTAGCGGGAGGTTATTTCTCCTACAATGAGCAGTTCTTC. This chain uses TRBV4-2 with TRBJ2-1; 15 positions agree with TRBD2. The V segment lost 2 bases and the J segment 0 bases; nucleotides outside the gene matches: 8. The CDR3 totals 20 residues. Germline CDR1 reads LGHNA; CDR2 reads YNFKEQ.

The chain combines TRBV7-3 with TRBJ2-1; no clear D. Germline CDR1 SGHTA, CDR2 FQGTGA. This CDR3 is 11 amino acids long. The V end was cut by 5 bases, the J end by 5 bases, with 4 bases between. CDR3 bases: TGTGCCAGCAGCCAGAACAATGAGCAGTTCTTC. Residues: CASSQNNEQFF.

The rearrangement uses TRBV2 and TRBJ2-7; D unclear. This CDR3 region has 13 residues. Per germline, CDR1 SNHLY and CDR2 FYNNEI. The germline V and J ends were trimmed by 4 bases and 9 bases, with 16 bases remaining between them. Here the CDR3 reads CASSADSVVMQYF. The CDR3 bases are TGTGCCAGCAGTGCGGATTCCGTCGTTATGCAGTACTTC.